This T cell receptor (beta chain) was sequenced in a study of long-term antiretroviral therapy in people with HIV. At survey level, the immunoSEQ assay was run in its v3.0 version. For each individual sample, sequencing targeted about 35,000-50,000 T-cell genomes. Produced via immunoSEQ multiplex PCR; TCRdb's table is partial and in-frame only. The repertoire consists of about 32,000 clones, with roughly 97% occurring once and the leading ten covering over 1.5%. Per individual, the PBMC samples numbered at least one pre-ART and at least two post-ART. Germline V gene lookup returns CDR1 SGHTA and CDR2 FQGNSA. The CDR3 is 17 residues long. Trimming at V came to 0 bases and at J to 3 bases, leaving 5 bases not matched to a gene. In regard to this clone: Its antigen remains unidentified.

Whole-study findings and limits: The study collected no data on ART adherence, viral resistance or therapy changes.

This TCR was sampled from a young man with HIV. Sequenced material: unsorted PBMCs, taken 7.6 years after starting antiretroviral therapy. This chain connects TRBV7-2 to TRBJ2-3; 11 nucleotides match TRBD2. The CDR3 loop reads CASSLALASGRTDTQYF. The DNA for the CDR3 is TGTGCCAGCAGCTTAGCCCTTGCTAGCGGGAGGACAGATACGCAGTATTTT. The complete variable domain, with remaining parts taken from reference TRBV7-2 and TRBJ2-3, reads GAGVSQSPSNKVTEKGKDVELRCDPISGHTALYWYRQSLGQGLEFLIYFQGNSAPDKSGLPSDRFSAERTGGSVSTLTIQRTQQEDSAVYLCASSLALASGRTDTQYFGPGTRLTVL.